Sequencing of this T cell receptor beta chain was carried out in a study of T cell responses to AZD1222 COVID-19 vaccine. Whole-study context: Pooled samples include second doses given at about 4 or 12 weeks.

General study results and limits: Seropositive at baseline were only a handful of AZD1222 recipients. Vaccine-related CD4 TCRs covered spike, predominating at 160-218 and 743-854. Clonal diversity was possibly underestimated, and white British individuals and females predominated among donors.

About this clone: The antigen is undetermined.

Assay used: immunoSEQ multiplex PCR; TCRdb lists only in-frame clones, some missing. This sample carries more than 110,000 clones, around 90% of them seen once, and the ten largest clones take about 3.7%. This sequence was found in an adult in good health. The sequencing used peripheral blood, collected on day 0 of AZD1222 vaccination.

CDR3 nucleotides: TGTGCCAGCAGGGGACTAGCGGGAGGCTGGGAGCAGTACTTC. It codes for CASRGLAGGWEQYF. This rearrangement joins TRBV7-2 to TRBJ2-7; TRBD2 agrees at 15 bases. Trimming took 6 bases from V and 7 from J; bases not matched to a gene: 4. The germline CDR1 and CDR2 sequences are SGHTA and FQGNSA. The CDR3 totals 14 residues.